The 24 T cell receptor beta chains in this list originate from one sample, sequenced in a study of T cell responses to AZD1222 COVID-19 vaccine. TCRdb keeps only in-frame clones here, not all; method: immunoSEQ multiplex PCR. The sample shows some 150,000 clones, about 90% of them seen only once. The input for sequencing was peripheral blood, taken on day 0 of MenACWY control vaccination. All receptors come from an adult in good health.

The chain uses TRBV14 and TRBJ2-7; no firm D call. The CDR3 has 14 residues. The V gene lost 3 bases and the J gene lost 7 bases, with 16 bases spanning the gap. Germline-derived CDR1 and CDR2 are SGHDN and FVKESK. As DNA, the CDR3 is TGTGCCAGCAGCCAGAAGGTGGCAGGCAATGAGCAGTACTTC. It encodes CASSQKVAGNEQYF.

This sequence joins TRBV29-1 and TRBJ1-2; D gene ambiguous. The CDR3 consists of 14 residues. Germline-derived CDR1 and CDR2 are SQVTM and ANQGSEA. Trimming left V 7 bases short and J 4 bases short, with 19 bases between. The CDR3 protein is CSDGGNTQFYGYTF. Here the CDR3 DNA reads TGCAGCGACGGCGGGAACACCCAATTCTATGGCTACACCTTC.

This clone was observed a single time. V is TRBV14 and J is TRBJ1-4, with a tentative D call TRBD1 (5 bases). The CDR3 is made up of 13 amino acids. V gave up 3 bases and J gave up 8 bases, with 10 bases separating them. Germline CDR1 reads SGHDN; CDR2 reads FVKESK. In DNA, the CDR3 is TGTGCCAGCAGCCAGTGGGACGGGGAAAAACTGTTTTTT. Amino acids: CASSQWDGEKLFF.

The chain carries TRBV11-2 and TRBJ2-3; 7 nucleotides line up with TRBD2. This CDR3 contains 15 residues. Germline trimming cut 5 bases from V and 0 bases from J; bases unmatched to any gene: 5. Germline loops: CDR1 SGHAT, CDR2 FQNNGV. The CDR3 DNA reads as TGTGCCAGCAGCCCTAGCGGAACTAGCACAGATACGCAGTATTTT. Amino acid sequence: CASSPSGTSTDTQYF.

This clone appeared a single time. The V and J genes are TRBV3-1 (or the pseudogene TRBV3-2) and TRBJ2-1; D gene ambiguous. Germline V CDR1 and CDR2: LGHDT, YNNKEL (reference sequence). V dropped 2 bases and J dropped 7 bases, with 15 bases sitting between them. The CDR3 spans 15 residues. The CDR3 nucleotides are TGTGCCAGCAGCCAATTGAGTCTGAAGTTAAATGAGCAGTTCTTC. It codes for CASSQLSLKLNEQFF.

This rearrangement joins TRBV12-3 or TRBV12-4 to TRBJ1-5, with D possibly TRBD1 on 5 matching bases. Trimming removed 3 bases from V and 7 bases from J, with 10 bases in between. CDR3 length equals 13 residues. The CDR3 protein is CASSFRVSQPQHF. The CDR3 coding sequence is TGTGCCAGCAGTTTCAGGGTGTCGCAGCCCCAGCATTTT.

The rearrangement joins TRBV19 to TRBJ1-3; perhaps TRBD1 as D (6 bases). Trimming cost V 3 bases and J 1 base, with 10 bases left between them. The CDR3 has 15 amino acids. From germline, CDR1 is LNHDA and CDR2 SQIVND (reference sequence). Here the CDR3 DNA reads TGTGCCAGTAGTATTGCGGGGGCATCTGGAAACACCATATATTTT. This sequence encodes CASSIAGASGNTIYF.

The CDR3 bases are TGTGCCAGCAGTTCAACGGGGTCCACAGATACGCAGTATTTT. Its translation: CASSSTGSTDTQYF. The V gene is TRBV27, the J gene TRBJ2-3; a possible D gene is TRBD2 (5 bases). Germline CDR1 reads MNHEY; CDR2 reads SMNVEV (reference sequence). The CDR3 loop spans 14 amino acids. V lost 4 bases to trimming and J lost 2 bases, with 10 bases between them.

The chain employs TRBV15 and TRBJ2-7, with 9 bases lining up with TRBD2. This CDR3 contains 17 residues. Trimming took 0 bases from V and 2 from J; bases not matched to a gene: 8. The germline CDR1 and CDR2 sequences are LNHNV and YYDKDF (reference sequence). CDR3 sequence: CATSRDSASGIPYEQYF. CDR3 DNA sequence: TGTGCCACCAGCAGAGATTCGGCTAGCGGGATTCCCTACGAGCAGTACTTC.

The chain links TRBV27 to TRBJ1-2; 7 nucleotides agree with TRBD1. The germline CDR1 and CDR2 sequences are MNHEY and SMNVEV (reference sequence). CDR3 size: 13 residues. V dropped 6 bases and J dropped 8; count of bases not matched to a gene: 9. The CDR3 loop reads CASSGQAAEGYTF. CDR3 bases: TGTGCCAGCAGCGGACAGGCGGCCGAGGGCTACACCTTC.

CDR3 residues: CASTQQPYNEQFF. The CDR3 DNA reads TGTGCCAGCACGCAACAGCCCTACAATGAGCAGTTCTTC. The rearrangement joins TRBV6-5 to TRBJ2-1; D gene unclear. Germline V CDR1 and CDR2: MNHEY, SVGAGI. The germline V and J ends were trimmed by 7 bases and 2 bases, with 9 bases remaining between them. CDR3 length equals 13 residues.

The J gene is TRBJ1-6, the V gene TRBV30; no clear D gene. Germline V gene sequence: CDR1 GTSNPN, CDR2 SVGIG (reference sequence). Trimming removed 5 bases at V and 7 bases at J, with 12 bases between. The CDR3 contains 13 residues. DNA for the CDR3: TGTGCCTGGGGGCTCCGAGGGAATTCACCCCTCCACTTT. Protein sequence: CAWGLRGNSPLHF.

This clone appeared once. V usage is TRBV15 and J usage is TRBJ1-4; D not resolved. V was shortened by 0 bases and J by 7 bases, with 6 bases between the two germline ends. The CDR3 consists of 13 residues. CDR1 and CDR2 (germline): LNHNV, YYDKDF (reference sequence). CDR3 sequence (DNA): TGTGCCACCAGCAGAGACCAGGCTGAAAAACTGTTTTTT. Amino acids: CATSRDQAEKLFF.

This chain links TRBV20-1 with TRBJ2-1; D may be TRBD2 (5 bases). CDR1 DFQATT and CDR2 SNEGSKA come from the germline V gene (reference sequence). V was pared by 6 bases and J by 7 bases, with 10 bases between. The CDR3 totals 11 residues. In nucleotides, the CDR3 is TGCAGTGCGAGTCTAGCAAATGAGCAGTTCTTC. It yields the protein CSASLANEQFF.

The CDR3 region is CASSQEPSGWYNEQFF. The CDR3 coding sequence is TGTGCCAGCAGCCAAGAGCCTAGCGGATGGTACAATGAGCAGTTCTTC. The V call is TRBV14, the J call TRBJ2-1, with TRBD2 matching 7 bases. This CDR3 has 16 amino acids. V trimming: 0 bases; J trimming: 4 bases; junction bases outside the gene matches: 6. CDR1 is SGHDN, CDR2 FVKESK, per germline.

The V gene is TRBV7-9, the J gene TRBJ1-1, with 7 bases matching TRBD1. Germline assignment: CDR1 SEHNR and CDR2 FQNEAQ (reference sequence). J gave up 8 bases and V 0 bases, and 9 bases lay outside the gene matches. The CDR3 consists of 15 residues. CDR3 protein: CASSLALGQTLEAFF. CDR3 sequence (DNA): TGTGCCAGCAGCTTAGCGCTGGGACAGACTTTGGAAGCTTTCTTT.

The CDR3 here is CASRGDTGELFF. The CDR3 DNA reads as TGTGCTTCACGAGGGGACACCGGGGAGCTGTTTTTT. This sequence joins TRBV24-1 and TRBJ2-2, with D possibly called TRBD1 or TRBD2 (5 bases each). CDR1 is KGHDR, CDR2 SFDVKD, per germline. This CDR3 contains 12 residues.

V gene TRBV24-1 combines with J gene TRBJ2-1, with D hard to call. V was shortened by 6 bases and J by 7 bases, with 9 bases between the two germline ends. The CDR3 is 12 residues long. Germline V gene sequence: CDR1 KGHDR, CDR2 SFDVKD. The CDR3 region is CATSQQENEQFF. In nucleotides, the CDR3 is TGTGCCACCAGTCAGCAAGAGAATGAGCAGTTCTTC.

The V and J genes are TRBV24-1 and TRBJ2-2; no firm D call. Germline V lookup: CDR1 KGHDR, CDR2 SFDVKD. V shed 6 bases and J shed 5 bases, with 6 bases lying between them. This CDR3 has 12 amino acids. The DNA for the CDR3 is TGTGCCACCAGTCGATTGACCGGGGAGCTGTTTTTT. Protein sequence: CATSRLTGELFF.

V usage is TRBV5-1 and J usage is TRBJ2-7; 8 nucleotides match TRBD1. Germline values: CDR1 SGHRS, CDR2 YFSETQ. The length of the CDR3 is 14 residues. The trim removed 4 bases at V and 9 bases at J, leaving 12 bases unmatched. The CDR3 loop is CASSVPGGPKGQYF. The DNA of the CDR3 is TGCGCCAGCAGCGTTCCAGGGGGCCCGAAAGGGCAGTACTTC.

The chain links TRBV28 to TRBJ1-2; no clear D gene. The CDR3 runs to 12 residues. V shed 7 bases and J shed 8 bases, with 14 bases lying between them. Germline CDR1 is MDHEN and CDR2 is SYDVKM. The CDR3 loop reads CASTSERRGYTF. Here the CDR3 DNA reads TGTGCCAGCACCTCGGAACGAAGGGGCTACACCTTC.

The chain recombines TRBV28 with TRBJ2-7, with 8 bases that match TRBD1. This CDR3 has 14 residues. Germline V lookup: CDR1 MDHEN, CDR2 SYDVKM. The ends lost 6 bases at V and 3 bases at J; junction bases unmatched: 7. CDR3 residues: CASSGQGEFYEQYF. CDR3 DNA sequence: TGTGCCAGCAGCGGACAGGGTGAATTCTACGAGCAGTACTTC.

This clone was counted a single time. This sample includes further DNA sequences coding for the same CDR3. The chain couples TRBV27 to TRBJ1-2, with 9 positions matching TRBD1. This CDR3 has 13 residues. The germline V gene has CDR1 MNHEY and CDR2 SMNVEV (reference sequence). With V trimmed by 6 bases and J by 1 base, 0 bases remained unmatched. The CDR3 spells CASRTGGNYGYTF. The CDR3, as DNA: TGTGCCAGCAGGACAGGGGGTAACTATGGCTACACCTTC.

This chain connects TRBV6-2 or TRBV6-3 to TRBJ1-5; possible D gene TRBD1, 5 bases. The length of the CDR3 is 12 residues. V lost 5 bases and J lost 16, with 18 bases in between. Germline V CDR1 and CDR2: MNHEY, SVGEGT. The CDR3 sequence is CASSTPPGPGHF. For the CDR3, the DNA is TGTGCCAGCAGTACCCCTCCGGGACCGGGACATTTT.